Presented here are 2 T cell receptor beta chains from one specimen sequenced in a study of cytomegalovirus exposure and HLA in healthy donors (dated by TCRdb to the late 2010s). Receptor libraries were prepared by the immunoSEQ multiplex PCR assay. For the multiplex PCR, a mixture combining 60 forward primers for TCR Vbeta segments and 13 reverse primers for TCR Jbeta segments was used. TCRdb mirrors the immuneACCESS table, restricted to in-frame sequences. Some clones are absent from its copies; in checked studies, under half trace to an unresolved V gene, and the reason for the others is unknown. This sample has 150,000 to 170,000 clones in its table, and around 80% of those were observed once. The ten largest make up around 6% of the sample. Sequencing was done on a sample of PBMCs. These receptors were taken from a woman aged 40-49 years in good health and CMV-seropositive.

The CDR3 loop is CASSQGAGVGEKLFF. DNA of the CDR3: TGTGCCAGCAGCCAAGGAGCAGGGGTCGGTGAAAAACTGTTTTTT. This chain links TRBV4-2 with TRBJ1-4, with a weak D call TRBD1 (6 bases). V lost 1 base, J lost 7 bases, and 13 bases lay in between. CDR3 length: 15 amino acids. Germline values: CDR1 LGHNA, CDR2 YNFKEQ.

This chain links TRBV28 with TRBJ1-1; 7 bases match TRBD1. Germline V gene data show CDR1 as MDHEN and CDR2 as SYDVKM. The J segment lost 0 bases and the V segment lost 8 bases, leaving 6 bases of the junction unmatched. The CDR3 is 14 residues long. The CDR3 bases are TGTGCCAGCCCTTCACAGGGGATGAACACTGAAGCTTTCTTT. It codes for CASPSQGMNTEAFF.